This T cell receptor beta chain was sequenced in a study of shared clonotypes between healthy human individuals. Some clones are missing from TCRdb's copy, which holds only in-frame ones; the method was immunoSEQ multiplex PCR. The data show some 200,000 clones, 65% to 80% seen once. From CD4+ cells came CD45RA+ naive and CD45RA-negative memory subsets. Trimming took off 0 bases at V and 7 bases at J, with 11 bases between the two ends. The CDR3 sequence is 14 residues long. In germline, CDR1 is SGDLS, CDR2 YYNGEE. The chain has TRBV9 and TRBJ2-1, with D possibly matching TRBD1 (5 bases). The sample taken for sequencing was memory CD4+ T cells sorted from blood. Subset described: CD45RA-negative fraction. This sequence originates from a man in his thirties or forties in good health. CDR3 bases: TGTGCCAGCAGCGTAGGGGGCGCTCCGAATGAGCAGTTCTTC. Translated, it gives CASSVGGAPNEQFF.